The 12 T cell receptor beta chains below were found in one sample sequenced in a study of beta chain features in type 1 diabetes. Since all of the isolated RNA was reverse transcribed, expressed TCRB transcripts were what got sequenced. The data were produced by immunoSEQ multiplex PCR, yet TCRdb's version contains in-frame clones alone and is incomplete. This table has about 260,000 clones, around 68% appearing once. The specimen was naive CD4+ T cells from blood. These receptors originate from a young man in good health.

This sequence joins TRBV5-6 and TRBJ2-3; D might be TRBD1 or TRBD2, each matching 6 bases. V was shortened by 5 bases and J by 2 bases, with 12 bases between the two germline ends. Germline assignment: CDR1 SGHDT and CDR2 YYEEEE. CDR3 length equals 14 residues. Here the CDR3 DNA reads TGTGCCAGCAGGTCGAGGGGGGCCACAGATACGCAGTATTTT. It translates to CASRSRGATDTQYF.

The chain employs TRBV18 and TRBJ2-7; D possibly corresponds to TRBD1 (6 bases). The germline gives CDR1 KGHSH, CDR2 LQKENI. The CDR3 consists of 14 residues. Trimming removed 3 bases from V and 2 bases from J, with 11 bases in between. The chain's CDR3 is CASSPSTGPYEQYF. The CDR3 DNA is TGTGCCAGCTCACCCTCGACAGGACCCTACGAGCAGTACTTC.

CDR3 amino acids: CSVSPQGSNYGYTF. The CDR3 DNA reads TGCAGCGTTTCCCCACAGGGATCTAACTATGGCTACACCTTC. The chain is built from TRBV29-1 and TRBJ1-2; a weak D match, TRBD1 (6 bases). Germline V gives CDR1 SQVTM, CDR2 ANQGSEA. The CDR3 has 14 amino acids. The germline V and J ends were trimmed by 5 bases and 0 bases, with 13 bases remaining between them. The whole variable domain, filled in from reference TRBV29-1 and TRBJ1-2, reads SAVISQKPSRDICQRGTSLTIQCQVDSQVTMMFWYRQQPGQSLTLIATANQGSEATYESGFVIDKFPISRPNLTFSTLTVSNMSPEDSSIYLCSVSPQGSNYGYTFGSGTRLTVV.

This CDR3 reads CAIRAGANVLTF. In DNA, the CDR3 is TGTGCCATCCGGGCTGGGGCCAACGTCCTGACTTTC. J is TRBJ2-6 and V is TRBV10-3, with D uncertain. This CDR3 has 12 residues. V shed 8 bases and J shed 2 bases, with 4 bases lying between them. Germline CDR1 ENHRY, CDR2 SYGVKD.

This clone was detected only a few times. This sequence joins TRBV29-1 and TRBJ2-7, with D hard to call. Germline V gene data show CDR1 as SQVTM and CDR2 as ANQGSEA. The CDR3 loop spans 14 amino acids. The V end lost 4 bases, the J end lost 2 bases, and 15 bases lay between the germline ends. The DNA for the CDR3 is TGCAGCGTTGGGGCAGAGCCCTTTACCTACGAGCAGTACTTC. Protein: CSVGAEPFTYEQYF.

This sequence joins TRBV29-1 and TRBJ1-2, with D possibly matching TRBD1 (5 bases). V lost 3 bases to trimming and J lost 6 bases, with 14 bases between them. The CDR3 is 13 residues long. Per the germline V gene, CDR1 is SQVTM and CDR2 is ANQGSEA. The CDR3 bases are TGCAGCGTTGACGTGGGGACTTGGGATGGCTACACCTTC. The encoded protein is CSVDVGTWDGYTF.

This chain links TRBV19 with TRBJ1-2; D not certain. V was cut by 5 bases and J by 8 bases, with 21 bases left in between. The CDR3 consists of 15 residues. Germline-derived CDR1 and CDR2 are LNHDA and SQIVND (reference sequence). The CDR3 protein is CASSDSWQAVTGYTF. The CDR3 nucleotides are TGTGCCAGTAGTGATAGCTGGCAGGCGGTAACCGGCTACACCTTC.

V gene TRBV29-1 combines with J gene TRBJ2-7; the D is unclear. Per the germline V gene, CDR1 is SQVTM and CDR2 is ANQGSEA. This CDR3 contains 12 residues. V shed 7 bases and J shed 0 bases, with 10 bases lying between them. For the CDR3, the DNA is TGCAGCGCCAGACACCTCTCCTACGAGCAGTACTTC. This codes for CSARHLSYEQYF.

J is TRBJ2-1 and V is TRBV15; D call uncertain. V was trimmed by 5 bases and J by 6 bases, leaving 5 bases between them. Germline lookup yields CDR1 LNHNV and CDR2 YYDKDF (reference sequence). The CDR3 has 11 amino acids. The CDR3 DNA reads TGTGCCACCAGCGCTCTCAATGAGCAGTTCTTC. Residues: CATSALNEQFF.

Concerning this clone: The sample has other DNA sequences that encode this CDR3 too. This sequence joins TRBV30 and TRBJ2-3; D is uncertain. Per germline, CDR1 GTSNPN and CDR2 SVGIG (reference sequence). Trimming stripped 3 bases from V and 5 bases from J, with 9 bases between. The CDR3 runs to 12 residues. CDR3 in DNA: TGTGCCTGGAGCCTAGTCGGAGATACGCAGTATTTT. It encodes CAWSLVGDTQYF. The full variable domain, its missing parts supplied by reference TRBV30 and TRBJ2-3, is SQTIHQWPATLVQPVGSPLSLECTVEGTSNPNLYWYRQAAGRGLQLLFYSVGIGQISSEVPQNLSASRPQDRQFILSSKKLLLSDSGFYLCAWSLVGDTQYFGPGTRLTVL.

Here the CDR3 reads CATSSGLAGGNNEQFF. The CDR3 DNA follows: TGTGCCACCAGCAGTGGTCTAGCGGGAGGGAATAATGAGCAGTTCTTC. This rearrangement joins TRBV15 to TRBJ2-1, with 12 bases lining up with TRBD2. This CDR3 has 16 amino acids. Germline V gene sequence: CDR1 LNHNV, CDR2 YYDKDF (reference sequence). V was pared by 3 bases and J by 7 bases, with 7 bases of the junction left unmatched.

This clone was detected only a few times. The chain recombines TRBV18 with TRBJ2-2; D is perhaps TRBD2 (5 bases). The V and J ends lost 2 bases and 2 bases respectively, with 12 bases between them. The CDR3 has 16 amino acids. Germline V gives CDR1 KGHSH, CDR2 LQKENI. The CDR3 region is CASSPYQAANTGELFF. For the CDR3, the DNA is TGTGCCAGCTCACCATATCAAGCGGCTAACACCGGGGAGCTGTTTTTT.